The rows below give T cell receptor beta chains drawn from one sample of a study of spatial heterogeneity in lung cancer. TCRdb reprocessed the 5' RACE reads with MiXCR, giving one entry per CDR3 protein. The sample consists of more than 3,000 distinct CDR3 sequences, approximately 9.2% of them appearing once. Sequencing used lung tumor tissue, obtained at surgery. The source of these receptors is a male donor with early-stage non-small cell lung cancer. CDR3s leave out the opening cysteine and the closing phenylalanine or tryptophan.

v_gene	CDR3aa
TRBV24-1	ATSDSWSVKQF
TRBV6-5	ASRTGTGDNTEAF
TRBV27	ASSPGTGGSYEQY
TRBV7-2	ASSLALYTGELF
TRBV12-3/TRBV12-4	ASSFSFRDSSGNTIY
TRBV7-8	ASSLVARAQATNEKLF
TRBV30	AWSLAVNSPLH
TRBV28	ASSRRGPGANVLT
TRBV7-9	ASSLEGSLLYEQY
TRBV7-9	ASSLARETRVTGELF
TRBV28	ASSLRGGFNQPQH
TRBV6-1	ASSAHRGPTNEKLF
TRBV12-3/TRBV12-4	ASRTGTGSQETQY
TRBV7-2	ASSPIRELAKNIQY
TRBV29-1	SVGYNEQF
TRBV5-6	ASSGGTSSEQF
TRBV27	ASLPRQGGNYGYT
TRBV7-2	ASSLAIGTQY
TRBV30	AWSVGIMGVATDTQY
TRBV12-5	ASGTMGITYEQY
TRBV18	ASSPTEKHNSPLH
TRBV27	ASSVSARAEQF
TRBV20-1	SATFRYNEQF
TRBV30	AWMESTGNQETQY
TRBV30	AWKDGGYSPLH
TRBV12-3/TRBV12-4	ASRGTGLWANVLT
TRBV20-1	SARDNSEAF
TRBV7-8	ASSLIFVPGQEILQPQH
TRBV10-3	AIGRGSYNEQF
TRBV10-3	AISESKAGNTGELF
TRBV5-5	ASSFTGLPYNEQF
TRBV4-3	ASSQGSGGTEAF
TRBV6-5	ASSGLGGELF
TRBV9	ASSVDGWGDTQY
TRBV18	ASSPRREAGTEAF
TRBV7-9	ASSLTPPGYTDTQY
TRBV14	ASSQGSSPSTDTQY
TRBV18	ASSPVAGTNEKLF
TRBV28	ASSQIQGAVYEQY
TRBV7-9	ASSRGDLSEKLF
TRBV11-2	ASSLRQVGYT
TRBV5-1	ASSEGLGGNEQF
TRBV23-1	ASSGGVRLAKNIQY
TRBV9	ASSATGGMGEKLF
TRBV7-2	ASSLAQVRPSGYT